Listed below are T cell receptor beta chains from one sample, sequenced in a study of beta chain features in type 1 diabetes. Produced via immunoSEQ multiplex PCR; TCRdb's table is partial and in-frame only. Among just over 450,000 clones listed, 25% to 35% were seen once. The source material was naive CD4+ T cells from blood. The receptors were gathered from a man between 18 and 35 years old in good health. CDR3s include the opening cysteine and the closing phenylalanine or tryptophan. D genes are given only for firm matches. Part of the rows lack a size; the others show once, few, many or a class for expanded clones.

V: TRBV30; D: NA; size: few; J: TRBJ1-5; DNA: TGTGCCTGGAGTGTCCGAAGTAATCAGCCCCAGCATTTT; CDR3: CAWSVRSNQPQHF
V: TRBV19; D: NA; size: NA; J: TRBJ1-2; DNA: TGTGCCAGTAGTATCACCGGGACAAACAACTATGGCTACACCTTC; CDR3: CASSITGTNNYGYTF
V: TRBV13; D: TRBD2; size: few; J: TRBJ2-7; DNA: TGTGCCAGCAGCCTGAGGACTAGCGGGAGGACTTACGAGCAGTACTTC; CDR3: CASSLRTSGRTYEQYF
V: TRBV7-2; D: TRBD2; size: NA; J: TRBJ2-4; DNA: TGTGCCAGCAGCCCTGGACTAGCGGGAGGGGAAAACATTCAGTACTTC; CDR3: CASSPGLAGGENIQYF
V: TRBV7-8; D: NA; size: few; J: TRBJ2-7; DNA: TGTGCCAGCAGCTTAGTTCCGGAATTCTACGAGCAGTACTTC; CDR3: CASSLVPEFYEQYF
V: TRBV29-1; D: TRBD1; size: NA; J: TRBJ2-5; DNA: TGCAGCGTTGGAAGGGGGCCGACGGAAGAGACCCAGTACTTC; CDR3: CSVGRGPTEETQYF
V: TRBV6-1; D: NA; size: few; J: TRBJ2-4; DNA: TGTGCCAGATGGACCAGAGGGCAAAACATTCAGTACTTC; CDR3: CARWTRGQNIQYF
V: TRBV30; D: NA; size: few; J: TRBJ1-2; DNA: TGTGCCTGGAGTGTATCCGGGTCGTATGGCTACACCTTC; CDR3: CAWSVSGSYGYTF
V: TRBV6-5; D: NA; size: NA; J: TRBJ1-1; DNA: TGTGCCAGCAGTCAGCAAGACAGGCCAAATAAAGCTTTCTTT; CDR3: CASSQQDRPNKAFF
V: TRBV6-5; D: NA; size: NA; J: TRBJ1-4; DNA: TGTGCCCGTCCACGGGGCAACGGTGAAAAACTGTTTTTT; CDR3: CARPRGNGEKLFF
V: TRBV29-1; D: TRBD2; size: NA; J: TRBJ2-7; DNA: TGCAGCGTTTCCAGGACTAGCGTCTACGAGCAGTACTTC; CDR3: CSVSRTSVYEQYF
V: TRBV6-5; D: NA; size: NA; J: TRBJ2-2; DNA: TGTGCCAGCAGTTACAGGGCACCGAACACCGGGGAGCTGTTTTTT; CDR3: CASSYRAPNTGELFF
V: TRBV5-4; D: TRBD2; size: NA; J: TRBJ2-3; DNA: TGTGCCAGCAGCCAAGCGACTAGCGGGAGAGATACGCAGTATTTT; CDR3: CASSQATSGRDTQYF
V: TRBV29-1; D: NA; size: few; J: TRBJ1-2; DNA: TGCAGCGTTGGGGATAACTATGGCTACACCTTC; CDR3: CSVGDNYGYTF
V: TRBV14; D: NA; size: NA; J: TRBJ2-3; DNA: TGTGCCAGCAGACAATTGTCTAGCACAGATACGCAGTATTTT; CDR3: CASRQLSSTDTQYF
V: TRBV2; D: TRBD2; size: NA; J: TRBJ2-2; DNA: TGTGCCAGCAGAGAGACTAGCGGGAGGGTTGTCGGCGGGGAGCTGTTTTTT; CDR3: CASRETSGRVVGGELFF
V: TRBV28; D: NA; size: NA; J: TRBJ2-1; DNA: TGTGCCAGCAGTTACGCGGACGGGGCCGAGCAGTTCTTC; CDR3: CASSYADGAEQFF
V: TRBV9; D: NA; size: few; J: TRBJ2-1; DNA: TGTGCCAGCAGCACCTACAATGAGCAGTTCTTC; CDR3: CASSTYNEQFF
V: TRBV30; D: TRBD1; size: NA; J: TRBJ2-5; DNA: TGTGCCTGGAGGGTAAGGACAGGGGGCGGTGAGACCCAGTACTTC; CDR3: CAWRVRTGGGETQYF
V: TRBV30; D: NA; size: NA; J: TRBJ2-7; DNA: TGTGCCTGGAGTGTCCTGGGCTACGAGCAGTACTTC; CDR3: CAWSVLGYEQYF
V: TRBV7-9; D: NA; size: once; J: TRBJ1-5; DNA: TGTGCCAGCAGCCCCTCGACAGGCTGGCATCAGCCCCAGCATTTT; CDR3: CASSPSTGWHQPQHF
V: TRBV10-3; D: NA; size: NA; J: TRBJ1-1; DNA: TGTGCCATCAGTGGTCTTGTAGGGGGCACTGAAGCTTTCTTT; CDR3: CAISGLVGGTEAFF
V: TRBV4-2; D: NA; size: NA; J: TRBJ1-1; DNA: TGTGCCAGCAGCCAAGATCCCAGGGACACTGAAGCTTTCTTT; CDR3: CASSQDPRDTEAFF
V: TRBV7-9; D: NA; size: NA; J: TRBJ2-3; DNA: TGTGCCAGCAGCTTGGGGGAGGATACGCAGTATTTT; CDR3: CASSLGEDTQYF
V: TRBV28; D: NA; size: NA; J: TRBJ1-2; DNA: TGTGCCAGCAGTTTAAGGGGACCGTATGGCTACACCTTC; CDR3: CASSLRGPYGYTF
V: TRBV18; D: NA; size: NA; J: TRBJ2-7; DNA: TGTGCCAGCTCACTCTCTCCGGACGAGCAGTACTTC; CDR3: CASSLSPDEQYF
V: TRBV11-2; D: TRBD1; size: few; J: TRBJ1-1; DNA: TGTGCCAGCAGCTTCCGGGACAGGATATCTGAAGCTTTCTTT; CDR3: CASSFRDRISEAFF
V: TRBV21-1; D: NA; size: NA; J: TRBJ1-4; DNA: TGTGCCAGCAGCAAACCGGAAAAACTGTTTTTT; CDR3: CASSKPEKLFF